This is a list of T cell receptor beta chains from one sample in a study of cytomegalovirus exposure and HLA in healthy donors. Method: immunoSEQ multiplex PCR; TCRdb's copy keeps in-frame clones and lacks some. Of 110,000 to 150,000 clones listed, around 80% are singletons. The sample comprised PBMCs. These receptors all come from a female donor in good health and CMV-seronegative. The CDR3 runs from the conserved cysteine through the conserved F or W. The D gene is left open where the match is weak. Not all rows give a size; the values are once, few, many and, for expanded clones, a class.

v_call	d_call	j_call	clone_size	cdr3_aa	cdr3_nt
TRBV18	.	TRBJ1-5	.	CASSRTGLQPQHF	TGTGCCAGCTCACGCACAGGGTTGCAGCCCCAGCATTTT
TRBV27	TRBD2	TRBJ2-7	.	CASKRLAASYEQYF	TGTGCCAGCAAAAGACTAGCGGCTTCCTACGAGCAGTACTTC
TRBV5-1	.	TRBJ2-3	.	CASSLAGVRADTQYF	TGCGCCAGCAGCTTGGCCGGCGTCAGGGCAGATACGCAGTATTTT
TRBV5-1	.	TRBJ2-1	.	CASSLGTTNNEQFF	TGCGCCAGCAGCTTGGGGACTACCAACAATGAGCAGTTCTTC
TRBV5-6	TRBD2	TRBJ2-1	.	CASSLEGSRLALNEQFF	TGTGCCAGCAGCTTGGAGGGGTCGAGACTAGCGCTCAATGAGCAGTTCTTC
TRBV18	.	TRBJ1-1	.	CASSPNSMNTEAFF	TGTGCCAGCTCACCTAACAGTATGAACACTGAAGCTTTCTTT
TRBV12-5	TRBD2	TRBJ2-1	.	CASGFGGRNEQFF	TGTGCTAGTGGTTTCGGGGGGAGGAATGAGCAGTTCTTC
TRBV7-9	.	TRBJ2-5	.	CSSNPSTVGGETQYF	TGTTCCAGCAACCCAAGCACCGTAGGGGGAGAGACCCAGTACTTC
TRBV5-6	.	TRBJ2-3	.	CASSLGTPLRIDTQYF	TGTGCCAGCAGCCTTGGGACTCCGTTGAGAATAGATACGCAGTATTTT
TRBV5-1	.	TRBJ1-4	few	CASSSNGGGEKLFF	TGCGCCAGCAGCTCCAACGGCGGCGGGGAAAAACTGTTTTTT
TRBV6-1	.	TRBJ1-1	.	CASSEVQGLGAFF	TGTGCCAGCAGTGAAGTGCAGGGGCTGGGTGCTTTCTTT
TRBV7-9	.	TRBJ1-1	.	CASSLVGDTEAFF	TGTGCCAGCAGCTTAGTCGGGGACACTGAAGCTTTCTTT
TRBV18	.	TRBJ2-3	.	CASSSPWHLTDTQYF	TGTGCCAGCTCATCTCCGTGGCACCTCACAGATACGCAGTATTTT
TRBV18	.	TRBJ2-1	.	CASSQGVGSSYNEQFF	TGTGCCAGCTCACAGGGGGTAGGGAGTTCCTACAATGAGCAGTTCTTC
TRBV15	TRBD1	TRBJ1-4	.	CATSFQGAGGEKLFF	TGTGCCACCAGCTTCCAGGGGGCGGGGGGGGAAAAACTGTTTTTT
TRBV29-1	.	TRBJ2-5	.	CSAQNRAGDGAQYF	TGCAGCGCCCAAAACCGGGCAGGGGACGGGGCCCAGTACTTC
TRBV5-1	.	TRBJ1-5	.	CASGKLRGLGVRLPDQPQHF	TGCGCCAGCGGCAAACTCAGAGGGCTCGGGGTTCGTTTGCCGGATCAGCCCCAGCATTTT
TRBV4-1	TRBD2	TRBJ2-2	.	CASSLEGTSGRAGDGELFF	TGCGCCAGCAGCCTGGAAGGGACTAGCGGGAGGGCCGGTGACGGGGAGCTGTTTTTT
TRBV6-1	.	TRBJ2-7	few	CASSRDSYEQYF	TGTGCCAGCAGTCGGGACTCCTACGAGCAGTACTTC
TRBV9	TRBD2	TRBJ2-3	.	CASSLTSVTDTQYF	TGTGCCAGCAGCCTAACTAGCGTCACAGATACGCAGTATTTT
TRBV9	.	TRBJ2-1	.	CASSGDEREASEQFF	TGTGCCAGCAGCGGCGACGAAAGGGAGGCTAGTGAGCAGTTCTTC
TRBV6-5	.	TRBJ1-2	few	CASSLNGGADYGYTF	TGTGCCAGCAGTTTGAATGGGGGCGCCGACTATGGCTACACCTTC
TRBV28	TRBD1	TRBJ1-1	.	CASRLATGVFTEAFF	TGTGCCAGCCGGCTCGCCACAGGGGTATTTACTGAAGCTTTCTTT
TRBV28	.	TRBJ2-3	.	CASSPPPLRVGTDTQYF	TGTGCCAGCAGCCCACCCCCTTTGAGGGTGGGCACAGATACGCAGTATTTT
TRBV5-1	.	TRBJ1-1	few	CASSPPGGQAFF	TGCGCCAGCAGCCCCCCGGGGGGGCAAGCTTTCTTT
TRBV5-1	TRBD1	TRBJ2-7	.	CASSLGQGRNEQYF	TGCGCCAGCAGCTTGGGACAGGGGAGGAACGAGCAGTACTTC
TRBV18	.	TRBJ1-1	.	CASSPGSEAGTEAFF	TGTGCCAGCTCACCCGGGTCCGAGGCGGGCACTGAAGCTTTCTTT
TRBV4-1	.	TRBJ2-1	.	CASSQDFGQQQFF	TGCGCCAGCAGCCAAGATTTTGGACAGCAGCAGTTCTTC
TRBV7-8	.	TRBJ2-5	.	CASSPGGSETQYF	TGTGCCAGCAGCCCCGGCGGATCAGAGACCCAGTACTTC
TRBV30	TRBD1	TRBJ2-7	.	CAWRGEDRVSYEQYF	TGTGCCTGGAGAGGGGAGGACAGGGTGTCCTACGAGCAGTACTTC
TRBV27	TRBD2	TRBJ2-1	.	CASRNLLAGDYNEQFF	TGTGCCAGCAGGAACCTCCTAGCGGGGGACTACAATGAGCAGTTCTTC
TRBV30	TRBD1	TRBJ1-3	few	CAWRTGFGNTIYF	TGTGCCTGGAGGACAGGGTTTGGAAACACCATATATTTT
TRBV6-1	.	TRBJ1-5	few	CATCQGVSNQPQHF	TGTGCCACCTGCCAGGGCGTAAGCAATCAGCCCCAGCATTTT
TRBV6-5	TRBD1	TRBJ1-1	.	CASMDRALEDEAFF	TGTGCCAGCATGGACAGGGCCCTAGAGGATGAAGCTTTCTTT
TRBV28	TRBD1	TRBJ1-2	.	CASSSVRDRDKFGYGYTF	TGTGCCAGCAGTTCCGTCCGGGACAGGGATAAGTTTGGCTATGGCTACACCTTC
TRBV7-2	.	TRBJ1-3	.	CASSLVGAGGNTIYF	TGTGCCAGCAGCTTAGTGGGCGCGGGAGGAAACACCATATATTTT
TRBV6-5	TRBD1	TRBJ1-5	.	CASSSGQGDQPQHF	TGTGCCAGCAGTTCAGGACAGGGGGATCAGCCCCAGCATTTT
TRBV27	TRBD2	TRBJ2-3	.	CASSQTLAGASFLTDTQYF	TGTGCCAGCAGTCAAACCCTAGCGGGGGCCTCGTTTCTCACAGATACGCAGTATTTT
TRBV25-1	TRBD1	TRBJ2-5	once	CASSWGPDRGRRETQYF	TGTGCCAGCAGCTGGGGGCCCGACAGGGGGCGGCGGGAGACCCAGTACTTC
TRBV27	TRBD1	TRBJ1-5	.	CASSARQGGNQPQHF	TGTGCCAGCAGTGCTCGACAGGGAGGCAATCAGCCCCAGCATTTT
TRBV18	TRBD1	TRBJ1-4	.	CASSPWDRLNEKLFF	TGTGCCAGCTCCCCGTGGGACAGGCTAAATGAAAAACTGTTTTTT